A selection of T cell receptor beta chains follows, all from one sample in a study of blood T cell repertoires in COVID-19. Produced via immunoSEQ multiplex PCR; TCRdb's table is partial and in-frame only. The sample has some 340,000 clones, under 85% seen once; the top ten hold approximately 5%. Sequencing was done on a sample of PBMCs or T cells enriched from blood (not recorded which). The source is a woman aged 45-65 years who had recovered from COVID-19. Both conserved end residues are part of each CDR3. Fields, in order: clone size, V gene, D gene, J gene, CDR3 protein, CDR3 DNA. D genes are given only for firm matches. Size is omitted from some rows. Given values are once, few, many or a class for expanded clones.

clone size: -
V gene: TRBV15
D gene: TRBD1
J gene: TRBJ1-2
CDR3 protein: CATSRDRLGQGRGYTF
CDR3 DNA: TGTGCCACCAGCAGAGACCGCCTGGGACAGGGGAGGGGCTACACCTTC

clone size: -
V gene: TRBV11-2
D gene: -
J gene: TRBJ1-5
CDR3 protein: CASSPSRQFPFNQPQHF
CDR3 DNA: TGTGCCAGCAGCCCCTCACGACAGTTCCCCTTCAATCAGCCCCAGCATTTT

clone size: -
V gene: TRBV5-1
D gene: -
J gene: TRBJ2-2
CDR3 protein: CASSLTGGTNTGELFF
CDR3 DNA: TGCGCCAGCAGCTTGACCGGCGGCACCAACACCGGGGAGCTGTTTTTT

clone size: -
V gene: TRBV25-1
D gene: TRBD2
J gene: TRBJ2-1
CDR3 protein: CASSSSGGKQFF
CDR3 DNA: TGTGCCAGCAGTTCTAGCGGGGGGAAGCAGTTCTTC

clone size: once
V gene: TRBV6-5
D gene: -
J gene: TRBJ2-5
CDR3 protein: CASSYSLGETQYF
CDR3 DNA: TGTGCCAGCAGTTACTCCCTCGGTGAGACCCAGTACTTC

clone size: -
V gene: TRBV4-3
D gene: TRBD2
J gene: TRBJ2-3
CDR3 protein: CASSQVAGGMADTQYF
CDR3 DNA: TGCGCCAGCAGCCAAGTAGCGGGAGGGATGGCAGATACGCAGTATTTT

clone size: -
V gene: TRBV5-8
D gene: -
J gene: TRBJ1-2
CDR3 protein: CASSLRVGYGYTF
CDR3 DNA: TGTGCCAGCAGCTTGCGGGTCGGCTATGGCTACACCTTC

clone size: -
V gene: TRBV29-1
D gene: -
J gene: TRBJ1-2
CDR3 protein: CSVGGLGANYGYTF
CDR3 DNA: TGCAGCGTTGGAGGGCTGGGAGCTAACTATGGCTACACCTTC

clone size: -
V gene: TRBV5-6
D gene: TRBD2
J gene: TRBJ2-2
CDR3 protein: CASSRTSGNTGELFF
CDR3 DNA: TGTGCCAGCAGCCGGACTAGCGGGAACACCGGGGAGCTGTTTTTT

clone size: -
V gene: TRBV30
D gene: TRBD1
J gene: TRBJ1-2
CDR3 protein: CAWTGGGGGYTF
CDR3 DNA: TGTGCCTGGACAGGGGGCGGGGGTGGCTACACCTTC

clone size: -
V gene: TRBV5-4
D gene: TRBD1
J gene: TRBJ2-1
CDR3 protein: CASSTGQGRGNEQFF
CDR3 DNA: TGTGCCAGCAGCACGGGACAGGGGCGGGGCAATGAGCAGTTCTTC

clone size: -
V gene: TRBV2
D gene: -
J gene: TRBJ1-5
CDR3 protein: CASRGGGQLHF
CDR3 DNA: TGTGCCAGCAGAGGGGGTGGACAGTTGCATTTT

clone size: -
V gene: TRBV11-2
D gene: -
J gene: TRBJ1-2
CDR3 protein: CASREGNYGYTF
CDR3 DNA: TGTGCCAGCCGGGAAGGGAACTATGGCTACACCTTC

clone size: -
V gene: TRBV10-3
D gene: TRBD1
J gene: TRBJ1-3
CDR3 protein: CAIRGTAESSGNTIYF
CDR3 DNA: TGTGCCATCAGGGGGACAGCCGAGAGCTCTGGAAACACCATATATTTT

clone size: -
V gene: TRBV20-1
D gene: -
J gene: TRBJ1-1
CDR3 protein: CSAPRSTEAFF
CDR3 DNA: TGCAGTGCCCCCCGGTCCACTGAAGCTTTCTTT

clone size: -
V gene: TRBV11-2
D gene: -
J gene: TRBJ1-5
CDR3 protein: CASSLEGRGGSQPQHF
CDR3 DNA: TGTGCCAGCAGCTTAGAGGGAAGGGGGGGGAGTCAGCCCCAGCATTTT

clone size: -
V gene: TRBV27
D gene: -
J gene: TRBJ1-6
CDR3 protein: CASSLFTGTSSYNSPLHF
CDR3 DNA: TGTGCCAGCAGTTTATTTACGGGAACAAGCTCCTATAATTCACCCCTCCACTTT

clone size: -
V gene: TRBV3-1/TRBV3-2
D gene: -
J gene: TRBJ1-2
CDR3 protein: CASSQGLPEGGYTF
CDR3 DNA: TGTGCCAGCAGCCAGGGACTCCCGGAGGGAGGCTACACCTTC

clone size: -
V gene: TRBV19
D gene: -
J gene: TRBJ1-2
CDR3 protein: CASSWWTRDGYTF
CDR3 DNA: TGTGCCAGTAGTTGGTGGACTCGGGATGGCTACACCTTC

clone size: -
V gene: TRBV7-2
D gene: TRBD2
J gene: TRBJ2-3
CDR3 protein: CASSSRRRGSITDTQYF
CDR3 DNA: TGTGCCAGCAGCTCCCGCCGGCGCGGGAGCATCACAGATACGCAGTATTTT

clone size: -
V gene: TRBV4-3
D gene: -
J gene: TRBJ2-6
CDR3 protein: CASSQSALASGANVLTF
CDR3 DNA: TGCGCCAGCAGCCAATCTGCTTTGGCCTCTGGGGCCAACGTCCTGACTTTC

clone size: -
V gene: TRBV24-1
D gene: TRBD1
J gene: TRBJ2-6
CDR3 protein: CATSDGQGAEGANVLTF
CDR3 DNA: TGTGCCACCAGTGACGGACAGGGGGCGGAGGGGGCCAACGTCCTGACTTTC

clone size: -
V gene: TRBV7-9
D gene: -
J gene: TRBJ1-1
CDR3 protein: CASSLYEQGNTEAFF
CDR3 DNA: TGTGCCAGCAGCTTATACGAACAGGGGAACACTGAAGCTTTCTTT

clone size: -
V gene: TRBV13
D gene: TRBD1
J gene: TRBJ1-4
CDR3 protein: CASSLRGQGIGGEKLFF
CDR3 DNA: TGTGCCAGCAGCTTAAGGGGACAGGGGATAGGCGGTGAAAAACTGTTTTTT

clone size: -
V gene: TRBV10-3
D gene: -
J gene: TRBJ1-2
CDR3 protein: CAISETDINYGYTF
CDR3 DNA: TGTGCCATCAGTGAGACGGACATTAACTATGGCTACACCTTC

clone size: -
V gene: TRBV4-3
D gene: -
J gene: TRBJ1-6
CDR3 protein: CASSQDPLNSPLHF
CDR3 DNA: TGCGCCAGCAGCCAAGATCCCCTCAATTCACCCCTCCACTTT

clone size: -
V gene: TRBV6-5
D gene: TRBD1
J gene: TRBJ2-2
CDR3 protein: CASRDRYPNTGELFF
CDR3 DNA: TGTGCCAGCCGGGACAGGTATCCGAACACCGGGGAGCTGTTTTTT

clone size: -
V gene: TRBV20-1
D gene: TRBD2
J gene: TRBJ2-3
CDR3 protein: CSASKAAGGGTDTQYF
CDR3 DNA: TGCAGTGCTAGTAAGGCAGCGGGGGGAGGGACAGATACGCAGTATTTT

clone size: -
V gene: TRBV27
D gene: TRBD1
J gene: TRBJ1-2
CDR3 protein: CASSVGQGWSYGYTF
CDR3 DNA: TGTGCCAGCAGCGTAGGACAGGGTTGGAGCTATGGCTACACCTTC

clone size: -
V gene: TRBV7-9
D gene: TRBD2
J gene: TRBJ2-7
CDR3 protein: CASSLVGLVHEQYF
CDR3 DNA: TGTGCCAGCAGCTTAGTCGGACTAGTCCACGAGCAGTACTTC

clone size: -
V gene: TRBV6-2/TRBV6-3
D gene: TRBD2
J gene: TRBJ2-2
CDR3 protein: CASSYSPLTSGRANTGELFF
CDR3 DNA: TGTGCCAGCAGTTACTCCCCCTTGACTAGCGGGAGGGCAAACACCGGGGAGCTGTTTTTT

clone size: -
V gene: TRBV9
D gene: TRBD1
J gene: TRBJ1-2
CDR3 protein: CASSVTTGGYGYTF
CDR3 DNA: TGTGCCAGCAGCGTAACGACAGGGGGATATGGCTACACCTTC

clone size: -
V gene: TRBV30
D gene: TRBD1
J gene: TRBJ1-4
CDR3 protein: CAGTGVGEKLFF
CDR3 DNA: TGTGCCGGGACAGGGGTTGGGGAAAAACTGTTTTTT

clone size: few
V gene: TRBV27
D gene: -
J gene: TRBJ1-3
CDR3 protein: CASSPLLGNTIYF
CDR3 DNA: TGTGCCAGCAGCCCCTTGTTGGGAAACACCATATATTTT

clone size: -
V gene: TRBV3-1/TRBV3-2
D gene: TRBD1
J gene: TRBJ1-6
CDR3 protein: CASSQGTGMGSPLHF
CDR3 DNA: TGTGCCAGCAGCCAAGGGACAGGGATGGGTTCACCCCTCCACTTT